This is a list of T cell receptor beta chains from one sample in a study of beta chain features in type 1 diabetes. Profiling relied on immunoSEQ multiplex PCR, and the TCRdb table lists in-frame clones only, not all of them. The sample includes some 150,000 clones, about 9.7% of them seen just once. Sequencing was done on a sample of central memory CD4+ T cells from blood. The receptors were sampled from a woman in her forties in good health. CDR3s include the opening cysteine and the closing phenylalanine or tryptophan. A D gene is named only where the DNA matches it firmly. The size of a clone is reported for some rows only, either as once, few or many, or as a class for expanded clones.

>TRBD1|.|TRBJ1-2|13|TRBV5-4
CASSSDREYGYTF
TGTGCCAGCAGCTCGGACAGGGAGTATGGCTACACCTTC
>.|.|TRBJ1-2|14|TRBV19
CASTNNALNYGYTF
TGTGCCAGTACCAACAACGCCCTTAACTATGGCTACACCTTC
>TRBD1|.|TRBJ1-6|15|TRBV5-6
CASSLETGNESPLHF
TGTGCCAGCAGCTTGGAGACAGGGAATGAATCACCCCTCCACTTT
>TRBD1|few|TRBJ2-3|13|TRBV5-6
CASSLPDRQTQYF
TGTGCCAGCAGCCTACCGGACAGGCAAACGCAGTATTTT
>.|few|TRBJ2-3|14|TRBV5-4
CASSLGGDTDTQYF
TGTGCCAGCAGCTTAGGGGGGGACACAGATACGCAGTATTTT
>TRBD1|.|TRBJ1-6|15|TRBV6-1
CACQDRGLTASPLHF
TGTGCCTGCCAGGACAGGGGGTTAACAGCTTCACCCCTCCACTTT
>.|.|TRBJ2-3|12|TRBV7-2
CASTSRADTQYF
TGTGCCAGCACGAGCCGTGCAGATACGCAGTATTTT
>TRBD1|.|TRBJ2-1|14|TRBV2
CASRETGTRTEQFF
TGTGCCAGCAGGGAGACAGGGACCCGCACTGAGCAGTTCTTC
>TRBD2|few|TRBJ2-1|17|TRBV12-5
CASGLVRPSGGANEQFF
TGTGCTAGTGGTTTGGTACGTCCTAGCGGGGGGGCCAATGAGCAGTTCTTC
>.|many|TRBJ2-4|13|TRBV5-6
CASSLTGGDIQYF
TGTGCCAGCAGCCTTACAGGGGGGGACATTCAGTACTTC
>.|few|TRBJ1-4|13|TRBV7-9
CASSSASQEKLFF
TGTGCCAGCAGCTCAGCTAGCCAGGAAAAACTGTTTTTT
>TRBD1|.|TRBJ1-1|20|TRBV23-1
CASSHPNKRQGAPKAQRAFF
TGCGCCAGCAGTCATCCAAACAAAAGACAGGGGGCACCCAAGGCCCAGCGAGCTTTCTTT
>TRBD1|few|TRBJ2-2|16|TRBV9
CASSRPGTGGHGELFF
TGTGCCAGCTCGCGGCCCGGGACAGGGGGTCACGGGGAGCTGTTTTTT
>TRBD2|.|TRBJ2-2|19|TRBV9
CASSSSGGRARWNTGELFF
TGTGCCAGCAGCTCCTCGGGAGGCAGGGCTCGGTGGAACACCGGGGAGCTGTTTTTT
>TRBD2|many|TRBJ2-3|16|TRBV6-6
CASSYGTSGGKDTQYF
TGTGCCAGCAGTTACGGTACTAGCGGGGGGAAAGATACGCAGTATTTT
>.|.|TRBJ1-1|12|TRBV7-9
CARGEVGTEAFF
TGTGCCAGGGGGGAGGTAGGCACTGAAGCTTTCTTT
>.|few|TRBJ1-2|14|TRBV27
CASSMWAAGDGYTF
TGTGCCAGCTCCATGTGGGCAGCGGGTGATGGCTACACCTTC
>.|few|TRBJ2-7|14|TRBV7-2
CASSPQQGAYEQYF
TGTGCCAGCAGCCCCCAACAGGGAGCCTACGAGCAGTACTTC
>.|.|TRBJ1-1|12|TRBV29-1
CSATGFSTEAFF
TGCAGCGCAACAGGGTTTTCCACTGAAGCTTTCTTT
>TRBD1|many|TRBJ2-7|14|TRBV5-4
CASRSGQDPYEQYF
TGTGCCAGCAGGAGTGGACAGGACCCCTACGAGCAGTACTTC
>TRBD1|once|TRBJ2-7|13|TRBV11-2
CASSPDRGQEQYF
TGTGCCAGCAGCCCGGACAGGGGGCAAGAGCAGTACTTC
>TRBD1|few|TRBJ2-3|17|TRBV15
CATSRSLGGPSTDTQYF
TGTGCCACCAGCAGGTCCCTAGGGGGCCCTAGCACAGATACGCAGTATTTT